These T cell receptor beta chains were read from a single sample in a study of T cell changes during pregnancy in multiple sclerosis. Repertoires were generated with immunoSEQ multiplex PCR, while TCRdb's copy carries only in-frame clones and drops some. This sample has 28,000 or so clones, with 75% to 95% found just once. Sequencing used CD8+ T cells from peripheral blood mononuclear cells, obtained before pregnancy. The receptor set was obtained from a female donor with multiple sclerosis, enrolled in a pregnancy study. Each CDR3 is given with its conserved first and last residue. A D gene is named only where the DNA matches it firmly. Clone size is not always given. Where it is, it says once, few, many or a class for expanded clones.

TRBV5-6	.	TRBJ2-3	.	TGTGCCAGCAGTCAGGGGCTGGCGGATACGCAGTATTTT	CASSQGLADTQYF
TRBV6-5	.	TRBJ2-5	.	TGTGCCAGCAGCTACCACTCCGAGGGGACCCAGTACTTC	CASSYHSEGTQYF
TRBV4-2	TRBD2	TRBJ2-7	.	TGTGCCAGCAGCCTGGGACTAGGTGTTAACGAGCAGTACTTC	CASSLGLGVNEQYF
TRBV27	TRBD1	TRBJ2-2	.	TGTGCCAGCAGTGGCTGGGACAGAAACACCGGGGAGCTGTTTTTT	CASSGWDRNTGELFF
TRBV20-1	.	TRBJ1-5	.	TGCAGTGCTAGGTCGATCCGGTCCCAGCATTTT	CSARSIRSQHF
TRBV10-2	.	TRBJ2-7	.	TGCGCCAGCAGTGACTATCCTGTCTACGAGCAGTACTTC	CASSDYPVYEQYF
TRBV15	TRBD2	TRBJ2-3	.	TGTGCCACCAGCCAACGAAAAGGGACTAGCGTGACAGATACGCAGTATTTT	CATSQRKGTSVTDTQYF
TRBV15	.	TRBJ2-1	.	TGTGCCACCAGCAGAGATTTGAGGACATCCAAGGGTAATGAGCAGTTCTTC	CATSRDLRTSKGNEQFF
TRBV21-1	.	TRBJ1-2	once	TGTGCCAGTTCATGTCCTAACAACTATGGCTACACCTTC	CASSCPNNYGYTF
TRBV7-2	TRBD2	TRBJ2-2	.	TGTGCCAGCAGCTGGACTAGCGGGCGAACCGGGGAGCTGTTTTTT	CASSWTSGRTGELFF
TRBV6-4	.	TRBJ2-2	.	TGTGCCAGCAGTGACTCGGAGACCGGGGAGCTGTTTTTT	CASSDSETGELFF
TRBV28	TRBD2	TRBJ2-7	.	TGTGCCAGCTTGAGCGGGAGGTCCGAGCAGTACTTC	CASLSGRSEQYF
TRBV28	TRBD1	TRBJ2-1	.	TGTGCCAGCAGTTTGGGGTGGGGGGACAGGTCACACGAGCAGTTCTTC	CASSLGWGDRSHEQFF
TRBV19	TRBD2	TRBJ2-7	.	TGTGCCAGTAGTATGTTTACTAGCGGAGGATACGAGCAGTACTTC	CASSMFTSGGYEQYF
TRBV28	.	TRBJ2-6	.	TGTGCCAGCAGTTGGGGGGATCTCTCTGGGGCCAACGTCCTGACTTTC	CASSWGDLSGANVLTF
TRBV11-3	TRBD2	TRBJ2-7	.	TGTGCCAGCAGCTCAGGGGCGGGGGGGACTAGCCCCTCCTACGAGCAGTACTTC	CASSSGAGGTSPSYEQYF
TRBV7-2	TRBD1	TRBJ1-5	.	TGTGCCAGCAGCTTATGGGACAGAAGCCAGCCCCAGCATTTT	CASSLWDRSQPQHF
TRBV19	TRBD1	TRBJ1-5	once	TGTGCCAGTCGGGACAGGTATAGCAATCAGCCCCAGCATTTT	CASRDRYSNQPQHF
TRBV29-1	.	TRBJ2-3	.	TGCAGCGTTGAAGAAGGTCTAGCTAGCACAGATACGCAGTATTTT	CSVEEGLASTDTQYF
TRBV4-3	.	TRBJ1-3	.	TGCGCCAGCAGCCCAGACAGGCCATCTGGAAACACCATATATTTT	CASSPDRPSGNTIYF
TRBV13	.	TRBJ2-7	.	TGTGCCAGCACAGTGTTCCGTACAGGGACCTACGAGCAGTACTTC	CASTVFRTGTYEQYF
TRBV4-1	.	TRBJ2-1	.	TGCGCCAGCAGCCCGGACAGAGATACTATGGATTTTTATGAGCAGTTCTTC	CASSPDRDTMDFYEQFF
TRBV16	TRBD2	TRBJ2-7	.	TGTGCCAGCAGCCCTCGGACTAGCGGGAGGTACGAGCAGTACTTC	CASSPRTSGRYEQYF
TRBV6-1	.	TRBJ1-1	.	TGTGCCAGCAGTGATGACAGATTGAACACTGAAGCTTTCTTT	CASSDDRLNTEAFF
TRBV15	.	TRBJ2-5	once	TGTGCCACCAGCAGGCCCCGGGACTTACAAGAGACCCAGTACTTC	CATSRPRDLQETQYF
TRBV11-3	.	TRBJ2-2	.	TGTGCCAGCAGCCCCTCCGAGATTGAGGCCGGGGAGCTGTTTTTT	CASSPSEIEAGELFF
TRBV6-5	TRBD2	TRBJ2-7	.	TGTGCCAGCAGTTTACGGACTAGCGGCTCCTACGAGCAGTACTTC	CASSLRTSGSYEQYF
TRBV7-6	.	TRBJ2-5	.	TGTGCCAGCAGCTTAGCTGGGGACATCCAAGAGACCCAGTACTTC	CASSLAGDIQETQYF
TRBV12-5	TRBD1	TRBJ1-1	.	TGCGCTAGTGGTTCGGGACAGGGGGGTGAAGCTTTCTTT	CASGSGQGGEAFF
TRBV21-1	.	TRBJ2-3	.	TGTGCCAGCACCCAGAGTGGGACAGATAGCACAGATACGCAGTATTTT	CASTQSGTDSTDTQYF
TRBV7-6	TRBD1	TRBJ2-7	.	TGTGCCAGCAGCCCCTTAGAGACAGGGAGTACGTACTACGAGCAGTACTTC	CASSPLETGSTYYEQYF
TRBV27	.	TRBJ2-2	once	TGTGCCAGCAGTTTAGGGAGGACCGGGGAGCTGTTTTTT	CASSLGRTGELFF
TRBV5-6	TRBD1	TRBJ1-2	.	TGTGCCAGCAGCTTGGGACAGGGGGCGGGTGGCTACACCTTC	CASSLGQGAGGYTF
TRBV9	TRBD1	TRBJ2-6	.	TGTGCCAGTAGTGGGGACAGGGGGCCGACGAGGGCCAACGTCCTGACTTTC	CASSGDRGPTRANVLTF
TRBV5-6	TRBD1	TRBJ2-3	.	TGTGCCAGCAGCCCATACGACCCGGGACAGGGGTCAGATACGCAGTATTTT	CASSPYDPGQGSDTQYF
TRBV27	.	TRBJ2-7	.	TGTGCCAGCAGTTTAGCCAGGGCAGCATACGAGCAGTACTTC	CASSLARAAYEQYF
TRBV15	.	TRBJ2-1	.	TGTGCCACCAGTAACAGGGGAGGTGAGCAGTTCTTC	CATSNRGGEQFF
TRBV7-9	.	TRBJ1-1	once	TGTGCCAGCAGCCCACCGACGGGGTTCGCTGAAGCTTTCTTT	CASSPPTGFAEAFF
TRBV19	TRBD1	TRBJ1-5	.	TGTGCCAGTAGTATGGATAGGACAGGGGCCGAAGATTTCCGGCCCCAGCATTTT	CASSMDRTGAEDFRPQHF
TRBV19	.	TRBJ2-1	.	TGTGCCAGTAGTATTGGTGGGAGTGAGCAGTTCTTC	CASSIGGSEQFF
TRBV28	TRBD2	TRBJ2-7	few	TGTGCCAGCAGTTTACAGCGGGAGGCTACCTACGAGCAGTACTTC	CASSLQREATYEQYF